The 11 T cell receptor beta chains listed next were all sequenced from one sample in a study of cytomegalovirus exposure and HLA in healthy donors. The PCR made use of 60 Vbeta and 13 Jbeta primers. Libraries were prepared by immunoSEQ multiplex PCR; TCRdb keeps only in-frame clonotypes and omits some of them. This sample yields some 110,000 clones, of which roughly three quarters are seen a single time; 1.1% belongs to the top ten. Material for sequencing was PBMCs. These receptors originate from a woman in her 30s in good health and CMV-seronegative.

This clone was detected only a few times. The rearrangement joins TRBV18 to TRBJ1-2; 7 positions agree with TRBD1. The length of the CDR3 is 13 residues. V lost 5 bases and J lost 4; bases outside the gene matches: 4. Germline-derived CDR1 and CDR2 are KGHSH and LQKENI. The CDR3 DNA reads TGTGCCAGCTCAGGGGGACAGAGCTATGGCTACACCTTC. This translates into CASSGGQSYGYTF.

This clone was counted a few times. The chain uses TRBV19 and TRBJ1-2, with 7 bases matching TRBD1. The CDR3 is made up of 16 amino acids. Per the germline V gene, CDR1 is LNHDA and CDR2 is SQIVND (reference sequence). V gave up 2 bases and J gave up 0 bases; unmatched junction bases: 6. The CDR3 loop reads CASSILGGTANYGYTF. In nucleotides, the CDR3 is TGTGCCAGTAGTATACTGGGCGGGACAGCTAACTATGGCTACACCTTC.

This clone was detected a few times. The V call is TRBV7-9, the J call TRBJ2-5, with a possible D match to TRBD1 (5 bases). The length of the CDR3 is 12 residues. With 3 bases removed from V and 11 bases from J, the gap between germline ends came to 13 bases. Germline V gene lookup returns CDR1 SEHNR and CDR2 FQNEAQ (reference sequence). Here the CDR3 DNA reads TGTGCCAGCAGCTTTTCGGACACTGAGCAGTACTTC. Protein product: CASSFSDTEQYF.

V is TRBV2 and J is TRBJ1-2; D is perhaps TRBD1 (6 bases). CDR3 size: 14 residues. The V end was cut by 1 base, the J end by 5 bases, with 11 bases between. Germline V gene lookup returns CDR1 SNHLY and CDR2 FYNNEI. The CDR3 coding sequence is TGTGCCAGCAGTGAAGTATACAGGGTTTATGGCTACACCTTC. Its protein is CASSEVYRVYGYTF.

The chain recombines TRBV13 with TRBJ2-1, with 9 nucleotides matching TRBD2. The germline CDR1 and CDR2 sequences are PRHDT and FYEKMQ (reference sequence). The CDR3 has 20 amino acids. J gave up 0 bases and V 4 bases, and 16 bases lay outside the gene matches. CDR3 in DNA: TGTGCCAGCAGCTCTGCGGATAGCGGGAGAGGGGAGAGCTCCTACAATGAGCAGTTCTTC. Amino acids: CASSSADSGRGESSYNEQFF.

The CDR3 DNA sequence: TGCGCCAGCAGATCGAGACTAGCGGTGGGGGATGAGCAGTTCTTC. Amino acid sequence: CASRSRLAVGDEQFF. The V gene is TRBV5-1, the J gene TRBJ2-1, with 9 bases that match TRBD2. V was clipped by 5 bases and J by 8 bases; unmatched bases: 11. The CDR3 has 15 residues. CDR1 is SGHRS and CDR2 is YFSETQ in the germline V gene.

The chain carries TRBV4-1 and TRBJ2-2, with 9 bases fitting TRBD1. V gave up 0 bases and J gave up 3 bases; unmatched junction bases: 2. Germline V gene sequence: CDR1 MGHRA, CDR2 YSYEKL. The CDR3 consists of 16 residues. This chain's CDR3 is CASSQEDRGYTGELFF. CDR3 nucleotides: TGCGCCAGCAGCCAAGAAGACAGGGGGTACACCGGGGAGCTGTTTTTT.

V usage is TRBV6-5 and J usage is TRBJ2-7; 9 positions agree with TRBD2. Per the germline V gene, CDR1 is MNHEY and CDR2 is SVGAGI. This CDR3 spans 16 amino acids. J was trimmed by 0 bases and V by 2 bases; bases with no gene match: 5. The CDR3 here is CASSYTISGSSYEQYF. CDR3 bases: TGTGCCAGCAGTTACACGATTAGCGGGAGCTCCTACGAGCAGTACTTC.

The chain couples TRBV28 to TRBJ2-5; D is possibly TRBD1 (5 bases). The germline CDR1 and CDR2 sequences are MDHEN and SYDVKM. V was trimmed by 5 bases and J by 5 bases, leaving 9 bases between them. CDR3 size: 12 residues. The CDR3 reads CASSQGFETQYF. CDR3 nucleotide sequence: TGTGCCAGCAGTCAGGGATTCGAGACCCAGTACTTC.

This rearrangement joins TRBV5-1 to TRBJ2-5; the match to TRBD2 covers 12 bases. The CDR3 is made up of 17 amino acids. Germline V CDR1 and CDR2: SGHRS, YFSETQ. The J segment lost 1 base and the V segment lost 0 bases, leaving 4 bases of the junction unmatched. The CDR3 DNA is TGCGCCAGCAGCTTGGGAGGGACTAGCGGGTTCCAAGAGACCCAGTACTTC. Residues: CASSLGGTSGFQETQYF.

The chain joins TRBV10-3 to TRBJ2-2; 8 bases fit TRBD2. Losses at the gene ends were 6 bases for V and 7 bases for J; bases not matched to a gene: 7. This CDR3 is 14 amino acids long. Germline lookup yields CDR1 ENHRY and CDR2 SYGVKD. CDR3 DNA: TGTGCCATCAGAAGGACTAGCTTGGGCGGGGAGCTGTTTTTT. Amino acids: CAIRRTSLGGELFF.